The 17 T cell receptor beta chains below were found in one sample sequenced in a study of T cell responses to AZD1222 COVID-19 vaccine. The repertoire was sequenced with immunoSEQ multiplex PCR; TCRdb's copy has only in-frame clones and lacks some. Here the sample spans 150,000 to 250,000 clones, roughly 92% being singletons. Specimen: peripheral blood, collected 28 days after the second AZD1222 dose. These TCRs come from an adult who received the AZD1222 COVID-19 vaccine.

The rearrangement joins TRBV2 to TRBJ2-7; 8 bases align to TRBD2. The CDR3 consists of 13 residues. The J segment lost 7 bases and the V segment lost 7 bases, leaving 9 bases of the junction unmatched. The germline V gene encodes CDR1 SNHLY and CDR2 FYNNEI. CDR3: CASKRGGREEQYF. The CDR3 DNA follows: TGTGCCAGCAAACGGGGGGGCCGAGAAGAGCAGTACTTC.

The rearrangement joins TRBV7-3 to TRBJ2-5, with D perhaps being TRBD1 or TRBD2 (6 bases each). With 5 bases removed from V and 5 bases from J, the gap between germline ends came to 15 bases. Per the germline V gene, CDR1 is SGHTA and CDR2 is FQGTGA. The CDR3 is 14 residues long. The CDR3 protein is CASSRGGQMETQYF. CDR3 DNA: TGTGCCAGCAGCCGAGGGGGGCAGATGGAGACCCAGTACTTC. The complete variable domain, with remaining parts taken from reference TRBV7-3 and TRBJ2-5, reads GAGVSQTPSNKVTEKGKYVELRCDPISGHTALYWYRQSLGQGPEFLIYFQGTGAADDSGLPNDRFFAVRPEGSVSTLKIQRTERGDSAVYLCASSRGGQMETQYFGPGTRLLVL.

This clone is a singleton in its sample. The gene calls are TRBV6-2 or TRBV6-3 and TRBJ2-7; possibly TRBD1 or TRBD2 for D (6 bases each). The CDR3 has 15 residues. Trimming removed 6 bases at V and 6 bases at J, with 21 bases between. Germline CDR1 MNHEY, CDR2 SVGEGT. As DNA, the CDR3 is TGTGCCAGCAGCCCCCCCCGGGGGCGAGGTGGCGAGCAGTACTTC. It translates to CASSPPRGRGGEQYF.

The chain joins TRBV19 to TRBJ2-5, with 11 positions matching TRBD1. The CDR3 consists of 15 residues. Trimming took 5 bases from V and 5 from J; bases not matched to a gene: 7. The V gene's germline CDR1 is LNHDA and CDR2 SQIVND (reference sequence). CDR3 coding DNA: TGTGCCAGTAGTGGACAGGGGGCGAGTCTCGAGACCCAGTACTTC. Amino acid sequence: CASSGQGASLETQYF.

The V gene is TRBV28, the J gene TRBJ2-7; 7 bases line up with TRBD1. CDR3 length: 14 residues. Unmatched junction bases numbered 9, after V lost 6 bases and J lost 4 bases. Germline-derived CDR1 and CDR2 are MDHEN and SYDVKM. The CDR3 coding sequence is TGTGCCAGCAGCTCCGGGACAGCGAATTACGAGCAGTACTTC. Residues: CASSSGTANYEQYF.

In this sample, this clone turned up once. The gene calls are TRBV4-1 and TRBJ1-1, with D maybe TRBD1 (5 bases). Germline V gene data show CDR1 as MGHRA and CDR2 as YSYEKL. The CDR3 spans 14 residues. The V gene lost 3 bases and the J gene lost 3 bases, with 11 bases spanning the gap. The CDR3 spells CASSHLRADTEAFF. CDR3 coding DNA: TGCGCCAGCAGCCACCTCAGGGCGGACACTGAAGCTTTCTTT.

This sequence joins TRBV9 and TRBJ1-2; D unresolved. Germline values: CDR1 SGDLS, CDR2 YYNGEE. V was shortened by 4 bases and J by 3 bases, with 16 bases between the two germline ends. The CDR3 is 15 amino acids. The CDR3: CASSPSPQVHYGYTF. As DNA, the CDR3 is TGTGCCAGCAGCCCGTCGCCTCAGGTGCACTATGGCTACACCTTC.

This clone was counted a single time. V and J are TRBV19 and TRBJ2-2, with D perhaps given as TRBD1 or TRBD2 (5 bases each). Germline CDR1 LNHDA, CDR2 SQIVND (reference sequence). Trimming took off 9 bases at V and 1 base at J, with 18 bases between the two ends. The CDR3 length is 16 residues. The CDR3, as DNA: TGTGCCAGCTTCTCCCATGGGACCCTGAACACCGGGGAGCTGTTTTTT. It codes for CASFSHGTLNTGELFF.

This clone was observed once. V is TRBV5-1 and J is TRBJ2-5; D call uncertain. The V gene's germline CDR1 is SGHRS and CDR2 YFSETQ. The CDR3 spans 13 residues. Trimming left V 4 bases short and J 3 bases short, with 10 bases between. The CDR3 DNA is TGCGCCAGCAGCCCGGCAGGAGAAGAGACCCAGTACTTC. Amino acids: CASSPAGEETQYF.

The CDR3 coding sequence is TGTGCCAGCAGCAGGGGTTTTAGAAAGATTCGTGCAGATACGCAGTATTTT. It encodes CASSRGFRKIRADTQYF. This chain connects TRBV6-2 or TRBV6-3 to TRBJ2-3; D is perhaps TRBD1 (6 bases). Germline V gene lookup returns CDR1 MNHEY and CDR2 SVGEGT. This CDR3 region has 17 residues. The V end was cut by 6 bases, the J end by 4 bases, with 23 bases between.

The chain couples TRBV2 to TRBJ2-7; D gene unclear. This CDR3 contains 13 residues. The V gene lost 2 bases and the J gene lost 4 bases, with 9 bases spanning the gap. Germline assignment: CDR1 SNHLY and CDR2 FYNNEI. DNA for the CDR3: TGTGCCAGCAGTGAAAAAGGTCCTTACGAGCAGTACTTC. It codes for CASSEKGPYEQYF. The complete variable domain, with remaining parts taken from reference TRBV2 and TRBJ2-7, reads EPEVTQTPSHQVTQMGQEVILRCVPISNHLYFYWYRQILGQKVEFLVSFYNNEISEKSEIFDDQFSVERPDGSNFTLKIRSTKLEDSAMYFCASSEKGPYEQYFGPGTRLTVT.

This clone occurred a few times. The chain joins TRBV3-1 (or the pseudogene TRBV3-2) to TRBJ1-5, with no clear D. This CDR3 is 16 amino acids long. V dropped 4 bases and J dropped 3 bases, with 16 bases sitting between them. CDR1 and CDR2 (germline): LGHDT, YNNKEL (reference sequence). In DNA form, the CDR3 reads TGTGCCAGCAGCCCCACAGTCGGCTCCTCCAATCAGCCCCAGCATTTT. Its translation: CASSPTVGSSNQPQHF.

The J gene is TRBJ1-5, the V gene TRBV19; D remains unclear. The germline V gene encodes CDR1 LNHDA and CDR2 SQIVND (reference sequence). This CDR3 has 15 amino acids. V shed 7 bases and J shed 2 bases, with 15 bases lying between them. CDR3 sequence (DNA): TGTGCCAGTACCCCCGGGCGTAGGGGCAATCAGCCCCAGCATTTT. Translation gives CASTPGRRGNQPQHF.

The rearrangement links TRBV27 to TRBJ1-2; D gene uncertain. CDR3 length: 14 residues. V dropped 6 bases and J dropped 3 bases, with 14 bases sitting between them. Germline-derived CDR1 and CDR2 are MNHEY and SMNVEV (reference sequence). The chain's CDR3 is CASSPPGSYYGYTF. The CDR3 DNA reads as TGTGCCAGCAGCCCACCGGGGTCGTACTATGGCTACACCTTC.

Of note for this clone: The sample carries other DNA sequences with the same CDR3. The rearrangement joins TRBV5-4 to TRBJ1-1; unclear D gene. The germline V gene encodes CDR1 SGHNT and CDR2 YYREEE (reference sequence). The CDR3 totals 14 residues. Trimming stripped 0 bases from V and 2 bases from J, with 8 bases between. The CDR3: CASSLGGSNTEAFF. CDR3 DNA: TGTGCCAGCAGCTTGGGAGGGAGTAACACTGAAGCTTTCTTT.

V is TRBV6-5 and J is TRBJ1-2; the D is unclear. The CDR3 is 15 residues long. Trimming removed 0 bases from V and 4 bases from J, with 12 bases in between. CDR1 MNHEY and CDR2 SVGAGI come from the germline V gene. The DNA of the CDR3 is TGTGCCAGCAGTTACTCAGTGGGCAGCACCTATGGCTACACCTTC. It yields the protein CASSYSVGSTYGYTF.

The rearrangement uses TRBV29-1 and TRBJ1-2; D gene uncertain. Trimming cost V 2 bases and J 6 bases, with 7 bases left between them. Germline V gene data show CDR1 as SQVTM and CDR2 as ANQGSEA. CDR3 length: 11 residues. The CDR3: CSVEKGNGYTF. DNA for the CDR3: TGCAGCGTTGAAAAGGGCAATGGCTACACCTTC.